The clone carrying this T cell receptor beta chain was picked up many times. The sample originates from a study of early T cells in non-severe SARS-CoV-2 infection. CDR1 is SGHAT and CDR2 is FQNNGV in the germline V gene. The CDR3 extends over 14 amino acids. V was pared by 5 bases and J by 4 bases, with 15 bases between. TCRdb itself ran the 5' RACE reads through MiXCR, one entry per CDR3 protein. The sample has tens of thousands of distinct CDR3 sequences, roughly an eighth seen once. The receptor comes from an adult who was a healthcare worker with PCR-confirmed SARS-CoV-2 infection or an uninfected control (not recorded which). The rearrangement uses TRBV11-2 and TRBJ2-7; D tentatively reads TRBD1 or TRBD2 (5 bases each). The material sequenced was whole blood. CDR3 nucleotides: TGTGCCAGCAGCCCCCCCGGGGCAATGTACGAGCAGTACTTC. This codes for CASSPPGAMYEQYF. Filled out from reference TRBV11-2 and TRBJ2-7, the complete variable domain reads EAGVAQSPRYKIIEKRQSVAFWCNPISGHATLYWYQQILGQGPKLLIQFQNNGVVDDSQLPKDRFSAERLKGVDSTLKIQPAKLEDSAVYLCASSPPGAMYEQYFGPGTRLTVT.